This T cell receptor (beta chain) stems from a study of neurological immune-mediated disorders. Germline CDR1 is LGHNA and CDR2 is YNFKEQ. This CDR3 is 18 amino acids long. V shed 0 bases and J shed 0 bases, with 15 bases lying between them. Every sequencing run produced over 160 million TCR-beta sequences that came from 15-18 subjects. MiXCR, applied by TCRdb to the 5' RACE reads, yields one record per CDR3 protein. The sample includes about 30,000 distinct CDR3 sequences, approximately 5.4% seen only once; the top ten take more than 2%. Overall study findings and caveats: Expanded clones shared no CDR3 amino acid sequences across subjects, suggesting private repertoires in all groups.

This clonotype was recorded many times. No antigen is known for it. The J gene is TRBJ1-3, the V gene TRBV4-2; D not resolved. This sequence was found in a woman in her fifties or sixties in good health. The sequenced sample consisted of CD4+ T cells from blood. In DNA, the CDR3 is TGTGCCAGCAGCCAAGAAGGAAGTCGGATGCTCTCTGGAAACACCATATATTTT. This gives the protein CASSQEGSRMLSGNTIYF.